This T cell receptor (beta chain) comes out of a study of blood T cells in healthy people across ages. A sample-barcoded 5' primer and a J-beta primer mix were used in a second PCR of roughly 7 to 11 cycles. TCRdb analysed the 5' RACE reads with MiXCR anew, one entry per CDR3 protein. Here the sample spans approximately 1,000,000 distinct CDR3 sequences, over 35% being singletons. The sample holds one count of this clonotype. The CDR3 is 18 residues long. The V gene end was trimmed by 3 bases and the J gene end by 0 bases; junction bases not matched to a gene: 12. CDR1 DFQATT and CDR2 SNEGSKA come from the germline V gene (reference sequence).

The source is a woman aged 55-70 years in good health. The V call is TRBV20-1, the J call TRBJ2-1, with 9 bases lining up with TRBD2. Sequencing was done on a sample of blood. The CDR3 spells CSASSASGATSSYNEQFF. CDR3 nucleotide sequence: TGCAGTGCTAGTTCGGCTAGCGGGGCTACAAGCTCCTACAATGAGCAGTTCTTC.